Reported below is one TCR beta chain. The V gene's germline CDR1 is LNHDA and CDR2 SQIVND (reference sequence). The CDR3 has 15 amino acids. Trimming pared 5 bases from V and 7 bases from J, leaving 18 bases between. TCRdb re-derived calls from the RT-PCR reads in MiXCR, one entry per CDR3 protein. The repertoire holds almost 700,000 distinct CDR3 sequences, with approximately 15% as singletons. This receptor was obtained from a female donor in good health, serving as a healthy control. The sequenced material came from memory CD4+ T cells from blood. The V and J genes are TRBV19 and TRBJ2-1, with D possibly being TRBD1 (5 bases). CDR3 nucleotides: TGTGCCAGTAGTCCCAGTAAGCAGGGTTCGAATGAGCAGTTCTTC. It specifies CASSPSKQGSNEQFF. Supplemented by reference TRBV19 and TRBJ2-1, the full variable domain reads DGGITQSPKYLFRKEGQNVTLSCEQNLNHDAMYWYRQDPGQGLRLIYYSQIVNDFQKGDIAEGYSVSREKKESFPLTVTSAQKNPTAFYLCASSPSKQGSNEQFFGPGTRLTVL.